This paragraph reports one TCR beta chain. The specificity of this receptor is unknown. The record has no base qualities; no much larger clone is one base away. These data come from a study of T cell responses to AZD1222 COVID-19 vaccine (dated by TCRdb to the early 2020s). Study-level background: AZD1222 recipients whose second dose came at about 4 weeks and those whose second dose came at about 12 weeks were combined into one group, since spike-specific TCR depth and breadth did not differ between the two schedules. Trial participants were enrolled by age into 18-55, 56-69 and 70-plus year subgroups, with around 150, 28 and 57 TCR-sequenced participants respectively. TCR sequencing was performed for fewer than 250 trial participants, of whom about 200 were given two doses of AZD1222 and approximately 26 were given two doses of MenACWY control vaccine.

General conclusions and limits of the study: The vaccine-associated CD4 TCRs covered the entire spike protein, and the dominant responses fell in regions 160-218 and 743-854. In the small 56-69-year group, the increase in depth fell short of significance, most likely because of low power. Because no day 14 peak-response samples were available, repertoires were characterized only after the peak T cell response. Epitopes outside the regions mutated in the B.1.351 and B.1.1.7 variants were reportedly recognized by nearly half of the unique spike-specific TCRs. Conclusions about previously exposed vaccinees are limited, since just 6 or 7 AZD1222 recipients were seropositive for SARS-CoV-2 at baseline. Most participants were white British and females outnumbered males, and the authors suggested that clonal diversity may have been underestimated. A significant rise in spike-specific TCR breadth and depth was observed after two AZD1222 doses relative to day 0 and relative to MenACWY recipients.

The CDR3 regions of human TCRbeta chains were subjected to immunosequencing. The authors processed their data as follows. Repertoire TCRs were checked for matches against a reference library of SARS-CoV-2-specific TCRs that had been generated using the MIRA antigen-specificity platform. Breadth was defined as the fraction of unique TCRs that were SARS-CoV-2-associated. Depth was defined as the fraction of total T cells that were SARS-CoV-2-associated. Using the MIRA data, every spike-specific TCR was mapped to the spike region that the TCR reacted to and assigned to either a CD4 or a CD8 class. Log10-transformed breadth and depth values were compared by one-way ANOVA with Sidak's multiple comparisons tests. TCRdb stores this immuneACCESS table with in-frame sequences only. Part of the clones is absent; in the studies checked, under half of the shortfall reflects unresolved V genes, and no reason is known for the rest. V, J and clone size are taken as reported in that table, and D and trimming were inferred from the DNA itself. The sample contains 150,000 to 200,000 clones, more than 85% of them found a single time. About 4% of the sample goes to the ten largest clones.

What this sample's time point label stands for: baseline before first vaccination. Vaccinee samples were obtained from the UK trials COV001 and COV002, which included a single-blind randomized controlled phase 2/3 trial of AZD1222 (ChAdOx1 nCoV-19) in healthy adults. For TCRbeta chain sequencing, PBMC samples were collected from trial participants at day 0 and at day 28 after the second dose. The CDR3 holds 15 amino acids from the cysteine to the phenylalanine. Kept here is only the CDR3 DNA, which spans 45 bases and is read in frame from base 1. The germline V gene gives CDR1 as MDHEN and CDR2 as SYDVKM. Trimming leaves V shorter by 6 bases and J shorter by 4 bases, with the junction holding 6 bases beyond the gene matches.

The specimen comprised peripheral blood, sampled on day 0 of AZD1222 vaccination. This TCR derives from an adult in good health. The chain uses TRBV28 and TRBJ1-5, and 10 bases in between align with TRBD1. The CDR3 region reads CASRTGTGANQPQHF. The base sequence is TGTGCCAGCAGAACCGGGACAGGGGCAAATCAGCCCCAGCATTTT. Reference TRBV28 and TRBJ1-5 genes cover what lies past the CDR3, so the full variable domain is DVKVTQSSRYLVKRTGEKVFLECVQDMDHENMFWYRQDPGLGLRLIYFSYDVKMKEKGDIPEGYSVSREKKERFSLILESASTNQTSMYLCASRTGTGANQPQHFGDGTRLSIL.